Here is one T cell receptor (beta chain) with its context. The donors, healthy adults who were HIV-negative, had experienced no recent acute infections or vaccinations. The data are from a study of shared clonotypes between healthy human individuals. V lost 0 bases, J lost 6 bases, and 11 bases lay in between. Germline V gives CDR1 SGHRS, CDR2 YFSETQ. The CDR3 is 14 amino acids. This table comes from immunoSEQ multiplex PCR, and its TCRdb copy is limited to in-frame clones, with some not included. The sample has 70,000 to 95,000 clones, roughly three fifths seen once; the top ten hold roughly 56%. This rearrangement joins TRBV5-1 to TRBJ2-3; tentatively, D is TRBD1 or TRBD2 (5 bases each). The clonotype was recovered from a man younger than 40 in good health. The sample comprised memory CD8+ T cells sorted from blood. Subset reported: CD45RO+ cells pooled with CCR7-negative TemRA cells. As DNA, the CDR3 is TGCGCCAGCAGCTTGGTAGGGACGACGGATACGCAGTATTTT. It is translated as CASSLVGTTDTQYF.